This TCR beta chain appears in the sequencing data of a study of blood T cell repertoires in COVID-19. The wider study: Sites across the United States, Italy and Spain contributed samples from acute and convalescent COVID-19. Sources were T cells, B-cell-depleted T cells, or PBMCs; the material itself was cDNA or gDNA.

This clone has more than one count but fewer than ten. In the original analysis: Counts of nucleated cells, estimated from reference gene primer amplification, were obtained. The protocol was immunoSEQ multiplex PCR, while the TCRdb copy is restricted to in-frame clones and leaves out a portion. V and J calls and clone size come straight from that table; D and trimming were deduced from the DNA. Of 300,000 to 400,000 clones listed, approximately 85% were seen once; the top ten hold around 7.8%. The V gene's germline CDR1 is SNHLY and CDR2 FYNNEI. This CDR3 is built from 14 residues. V shed 6 bases, J shed 5 bases, and the junction held 7 bases outside the gene matches.

Sequencing was performed on peripheral blood. This receptor was identified in a human donor in a cohort sampled during active COVID-19. The chain combines TRBV2 with TRBJ2-5; 9 bases are a match to TRBD1. This CDR3 is CASRKTGGGETQYF. The CDR3, as DNA: TGTGCCAGCAGGAAGACAGGGGGAGGCGAGACCCAGTACTTC.